This T cell receptor beta chain appears in the sequencing data of a study of beta chain features in type 1 diabetes. Study observations and caveats: It was possible that PCR favored shorter templates, equally so in patients and controls.

Expressed TCRB transcripts were sequenced after all isolated RNA was converted to cDNA. This table comes from immunoSEQ multiplex PCR, and its TCRdb copy is limited to in-frame clones, with some not included. In the table there are 200,000 to 250,000 clones, around 10% of which are singletons. This clone was detected a few times. Its target is not known. The length of the CDR3 is 15 residues. CDR1 and CDR2 (germline): MNHNS, SASEGT. V was pared by 1 base and J by 3 bases, with 0 bases of the junction left unmatched. This clonotype was obtained from a woman aged 18-29 years in good health. The chain recombines TRBV6-1 with TRBJ2-1, with 10 bases lining up with TRBD1. Sequences were obtained from naive CD4+ T cells from blood. The DNA for the CDR3 is TGTGCCAGCAGTGAAGGGACAGGGGGCTACAATGAGCAGTTCTTC. Translating gives CASSEGTGGYNEQFF.